The entry below gives a single T cell receptor (beta chain) sequence along with its context. This entry belongs to a study of CDR3 diversity in severe acne. TCRdb used MiXCR to reprocess the PCR reads, holding one entry per CDR3 protein. The repertoire holds more than 85,000 distinct CDR3 sequences, with about half as singletons. Specimen: blood. The TCR comes from a male donor with severe acne vulgaris.

The DNA for the CDR3 is TGTGCTAGTGGTCGTCTTCTTGGAAGCGGGGCAACCTACGAGCAGTACTTC. The encoded protein is CASGRLLGSGATYEQYF. This chain links TRBV12-5 with TRBJ2-7; 7 nucleotides match TRBD2. V shed 5 bases and J 2 bases; nucleotides not matched to a gene: 15. The CDR3 sequence is 17 residues long. CDR1 and CDR2 (germline): LGHNT, FRNRAP.